This TCR beta chain was identified during a study of beta chain features in type 1 diabetes. The authors reverse transcribed all of the isolated RNA, so sequencing captured expressed TCRB transcripts. The study sequenced naive, central memory and regulatory T cell samples to an average of about 3.57 million reads. Here immunoSEQ multiplex PCR was the method, and the copy in TCRdb shows in-frame clones only, minus some. The repertoire holds over 150,000 clones, roughly 8% seen once, with 0.94% in the top ten. Isolation of CD4+ naive, central memory, regulatory and stem cell-like memory cells was achieved by sorting via CD45RO/CCR7/CD25/CD127/CD95/CD27. The ends were cut back, 5 bases at V and 6 bases at J, with 14 bases in the middle. This CDR3 region has 13 residues. The germline V gene encodes CDR1 SGHTA and CDR2 FQGNSA. Overall study findings and caveats: TCRB CDR3s were moderately but significantly shorter in Type 1 diabetes patients in all four CD4+ subsets. The study found that naive, central memory and Treg TCRB repertoires appeared more similar in patients than in healthy donors. No resolution was reached here on whether HLA type influences TCRB rearrangement.

In regard to this clone: Its antigen is still unknown.

V usage is TRBV7-2 and J usage is TRBJ2-7; D is possibly TRBD2 (5 bases). The receptor was isolated from a woman aged 40 to 49 with type 1 diabetes. Sequencing was done on a sample of central memory CD4+ T cells from blood. CDR3 in amino acids: CASSRDEGLEQYF. The DNA for the CDR3 is TGTGCCAGCAGCCGTGACGAGGGCCTCGAGCAGTACTTC.